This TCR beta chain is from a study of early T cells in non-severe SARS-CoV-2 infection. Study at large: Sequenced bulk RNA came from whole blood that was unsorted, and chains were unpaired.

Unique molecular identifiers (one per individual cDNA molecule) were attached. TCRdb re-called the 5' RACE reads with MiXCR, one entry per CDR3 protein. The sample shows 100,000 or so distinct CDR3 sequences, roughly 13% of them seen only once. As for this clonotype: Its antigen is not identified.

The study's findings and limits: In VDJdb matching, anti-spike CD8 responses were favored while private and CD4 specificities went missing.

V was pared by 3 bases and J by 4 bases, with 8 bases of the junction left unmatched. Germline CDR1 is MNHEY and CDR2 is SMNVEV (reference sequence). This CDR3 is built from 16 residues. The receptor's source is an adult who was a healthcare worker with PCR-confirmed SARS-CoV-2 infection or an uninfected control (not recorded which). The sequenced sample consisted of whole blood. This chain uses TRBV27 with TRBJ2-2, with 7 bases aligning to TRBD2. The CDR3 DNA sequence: TGTGCCAGCAGTTTTACGGCGGGAGTCGGCACCGGGGAGCTGTTTTTT. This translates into CASSFTAGVGTGELFF.